One sample yielded the 25 T cell receptor beta chains listed below, sequenced in a study of OX40 agonist ivuxolimab in advanced cancers. Generated by immunoSEQ multiplex PCR, the TCRdb table keeps only in-frame clones and is missing some. The sample comprises over 100,000 clones, 90% of which are singletons, and 1.1% rests with the top ten. The sample consisted of CD4+ or CD8+ T cells sorted from blood, taken in a trial of the OX40 agonist ivuxolimab. These receptors came from an adult with an advanced solid tumor such as melanoma, head and neck, liver or kidney cancer.

The chain recombines TRBV6-4 with TRBJ2-2; 7 bases align to TRBD1. Germline CDR1 is MRHNA and CDR2 is SNTAGT. The V segment lost 3 bases and the J segment 5 bases; nucleotides outside the gene matches: 6. CDR3 length: 15 residues. The CDR3 sequence: CASSETDRSTGELFF. The CDR3 nucleotides read TGTGCCAGCAGTGAAACGGACAGGAGTACCGGGGAGCTGTTTTTT.

The chain is built from TRBV27 and TRBJ2-5; TRBD1 is a possible D gene (6 bases). The J call may be wrong; the DNA end is better matched by TRBJ2-7. CDR3 length equals 13 residues. The germline CDR1 and CDR2 sequences are MNHEY and SMNVEV (reference sequence). The CDR3 nucleotides read TGTGCCAGCAGCACAGGGTCCCCCTACGAGCAGTACTTC. Its protein product is CASSTGSPYEQYF.

The chain has TRBV19 and TRBJ1-5, with no clear D. This CDR3 has 15 amino acids. V shed 3 bases and J shed 3 bases, with 12 bases lying between them. From germline, CDR1 is LNHDA and CDR2 SQIVND (reference sequence). The CDR3 region has the DNA TGTGCCAGTAGTATCGGGCGGCCCTTCAATCAGCCCCAGCATTTT. As protein: CASSIGRPFNQPQHF.

V and J are TRBV7-9 and TRBJ2-6; maybe TRBD1 (6 bases). Trimming left V 5 bases short and J 0 bases short, with 14 bases between. Germline CDR1 is SEHNR and CDR2 is FQNEAQ (reference sequence). The CDR3 consists of 17 residues. The CDR3 coding sequence is TGTGCCAGCAGCCCAACCGGACAGTCCTCTGGGGCCAACGTCCTGACTTTC. Protein sequence: CASSPTGQSSGANVLTF.

Comments on this clone: Because the CDR3's place on the DNA is in doubt, the DNA is left out and the CDR3 is given as listed by TCRdb. The chain employs TRBV19 and TRBJ2-3; no check of the table's D call, TRBD2, against the DNA was made. CDR1 and CDR2 (germline): LNHDA, SQIVND (reference sequence). The CDR3 spans 17 amino acids, including both terminal residues. CDR3: CASTSGLAGGGADTQYF.

This chain uses TRBV18 with TRBJ1-4; 8 bases align to TRBD1. The CDR3 is 15 residues long. V gave up 3 bases and J gave up 3 bases; unmatched junction bases: 3. Germline V gene lookup returns CDR1 KGHSH and CDR2 LQKENI. The CDR3, as DNA: TGTGCCAGCTCACCTCAGGGGGCGGCTAATGAAAAACTGTTTTTT. Amino acids: CASSPQGAANEKLFF.

The chain has TRBV18 and TRBJ1-1; no clear D gene. This CDR3 spans 15 amino acids. Germline CDR1 is KGHSH and CDR2 is LQKENI. The ends were cut back, 3 bases at V and 3 bases at J, with 14 bases in the middle. CDR3: CASSPSSRSDTEAFF. For the CDR3, the DNA is TGTGCCAGCTCACCCTCATCACGCAGCGACACTGAAGCTTTCTTT.

The gene calls are TRBV12-5 and TRBJ1-1; 7 bases align to TRBD1. The CDR3 totals 13 residues. J gave up 5 bases and V 6 bases, and 6 bases lay outside the gene matches. The germline V gene encodes CDR1 LGHNT and CDR2 FRNRAP. This chain's CDR3 is CASGRGGGTEAFF. The CDR3 DNA reads as TGTGCTAGTGGCAGGGGGGGTGGAACTGAAGCTTTCTTT. The variable domain in full, with the rest retrieved from reference TRBV12-5 and TRBJ1-1, is DARVTQTPRHKVTEMGQEVTMRCQPILGHNTVFWYRQTMMQGLELLAYFRNRAPLDDSGMPKDRFSAEMPDATLATLKIQPSEPRDSAVYFCASGRGGGTEAFFGQGTRLTVV.

The V gene is TRBV27, the J gene TRBJ2-1; unclear D gene. V dropped 0 bases and J dropped 0 bases, with 9 bases sitting between them. CDR1 is MNHEY, CDR2 SMNVEV, per germline (reference sequence). This CDR3 region has 16 residues. The CDR3 region has the DNA TGTGCCAGCAGTTTATCGAAGTTTCACTCCTACAATGAGCAGTTCTTC. Translation: CASSLSKFHSYNEQFF.

This clone showed up just once. The chain recombines TRBV2 with TRBJ1-2; tentative D call: TRBD1 (5 bases). Germline CDR1 reads SNHLY; CDR2 reads FYNNEI. This CDR3 spans 14 amino acids. Trimming took 6 bases from V and 1 from J, leaving 12 bases between them. The CDR3 is CASSPGTLNYGYTF. In DNA, the CDR3 is TGTGCCAGCAGCCCCGGGACGCTTAACTATGGCTACACCTTC.

This chain joins TRBV28 and TRBJ1-1, with TRBD1 matching over 7 bases. CDR1 is MDHEN and CDR2 is SYDVKM in the germline V gene. The CDR3 has 14 amino acids. The V and J ends lost 2 bases and 6 bases, in that order; junction bases with no gene match: 6. CDR3 nucleotides: TGTGCCAGCAGTTTAGAAGGGGGCCTTCCTGAAGCTTTCTTT. Protein sequence: CASSLEGGLPEAFF.

This clone was seen a single time. The chain recombines TRBV30 with TRBJ2-3; D is perhaps TRBD1 (5 bases). The CDR3 runs 16 residues. CDR1 and CDR2 from the germline V gene are GTSNPN and SVGIG (reference sequence). V lost 0 bases to trimming and J lost 1 base, with 14 bases between them. The CDR3 DNA is TGTGCCTGGAGTGTTAAAGTTTCACAGGGCACAGATACGCAGTATTTT. Translation gives CAWSVKVSQGTDTQYF. The variable domain in full, completed from reference TRBV30 and TRBJ2-3, reads SQTIHQWPATLVQPVGSPLSLECTVEGTSNPNLYWYRQAAGRGLQLLFYSVGIGQISSEVPQNLSASRPQDRQFILSSKKLLLSDSGFYLCAWSVKVSQGTDTQYFGPGTRLTVL.

The chain recombines TRBV28 with TRBJ1-4; a possible D gene is TRBD1 (5 bases). The germline V gene has CDR1 MDHEN and CDR2 SYDVKM. CDR3 length: 16 residues. V lost 6 bases and J lost 8, with 22 bases in between. CDR3 sequence reads: CASSHRDSGGWEKLFF. CDR3 nucleotide sequence: TGTGCCAGCAGCCACCGGGACTCCGGAGGATGGGAAAAACTGTTTTTT.

This clone was seen a single time. The chain carries TRBV7-9 and TRBJ2-1; D gene ambiguous. This CDR3 is built from 15 residues. The ends were cut back, 1 base at V and 0 bases at J, with 7 bases in the middle. Germline loops: CDR1 SEHNR, CDR2 FQNEAQ (reference sequence). As DNA, the CDR3 is TGTGCCAGCAGCTTAGTTAGTAGCTCCTACAATGAGCAGTTCTTC. Encoded protein: CASSLVSSSYNEQFF.

The CDR3 nucleotides read TGTGCCATCAGTGACTTGGACGTCTCTGGAAACACCATATATTTT. Translation gives CAISDLDVSGNTIYF. The chain couples TRBV10-3 to TRBJ1-3, with D unclear. The CDR3 extends over 15 amino acids. The V and J ends lost 3 bases and 0 bases respectively, with 9 bases between them. In germline, CDR1 is ENHRY, CDR2 SYGVKD.

The chain has TRBV19 and TRBJ1-1; D might be TRBD1 (6 bases). The CDR3 consists of 15 residues. Germline V gene sequence: CDR1 LNHDA, CDR2 SQIVND (reference sequence). V was pared by 6 bases and J by 0 bases, with 14 bases between. The CDR3 region has the DNA TGTGCCAGTAGCCCCCGGGGGGCCATGAACACTGAAGCTTTCTTT. This gives the protein CASSPRGAMNTEAFF. Full variable domain (outside the CDR3, taken from reference TRBV19 and TRBJ1-1): DGGITQSPKYLFRKEGQNVTLSCEQNLNHDAMYWYRQDPGQGLRLIYYSQIVNDFQKGDIAEGYSVSREKKESFPLTVTSAQKNPTAFYLCASSPRGAMNTEAFFGQGTRLTVV.

The chain recombines TRBV4-1 with TRBJ1-1, with TRBD1 as a possible D gene (6 bases). The V end lost 2 bases, the J end lost 12 bases, and 16 bases lay between the germline ends. From germline, CDR1 is MGHRA and CDR2 YSYEKL. CDR3 length equals 13 residues. CDR3 in amino acids: CASSQPRQDSSFF. The CDR3 bases are TGCGCCAGCAGCCAACCCCGACAGGATTCCTCTTTCTTT.

The J gene is TRBJ1-1, the V gene TRBV11-2; D gene unclear. Germline assignment: CDR1 SGHAT and CDR2 FQNNGV. The CDR3 sequence is 14 residues long. With 4 bases removed from V and 1 base from J, the gap between germline ends came to 10 bases. The CDR3 spells CASSSPRGNTEAFF. In DNA, the CDR3 is TGTGCCAGCAGCTCCCCACGCGGGAACACTGAAGCTTTCTTT.

This chain uses TRBV11-2 with TRBJ1-3; D is unclear. The V end was cut by 4 bases, the J end by 4 bases, with 14 bases between. CDR1 is SGHAT, CDR2 FQNNGV, per germline. This CDR3 has 15 amino acids. DNA for the CDR3: TGTGCCAGCAGCTCACAGACCCCACCAGGAAACACCATATATTTT. This gives the protein CASSSQTPPGNTIYF.

The chain couples TRBV10-3 to TRBJ2-7, with a tentative D call TRBD1 (5 bases). Germline CDR1 reads ENHRY; CDR2 reads SYGVKD. V dropped 0 bases and J dropped 3 bases, with 9 bases sitting between them. CDR3 length: 14 residues. CDR3 nucleotides: TGTGCCATCAGTGAGTCGTCAGGGAACTACGAGCAGTACTTC. Residues: CAISESSGNYEQYF.

The V and J genes are TRBV7-3 and TRBJ2-1; the match to TRBD2 covers 12 bases. The CDR3 runs to 16 residues. J lost 7 bases, V lost 5 bases, and 9 bases had no gene match. Germline loops: CDR1 SGHTA, CDR2 FQGTGA. The CDR3 reads CASSILAGGPENEQFF. Written as DNA, the CDR3 is TGTGCCAGCAGCATCCTAGCGGGAGGGCCGGAAAATGAGCAGTTCTTC. The full variable domain, with the rest looked up from reference TRBV7-3 and TRBJ2-1, is GAGVSQTPSNKVTEKGKYVELRCDPISGHTALYWYRQSLGQGPEFLIYFQGTGAADDSGLPNDRFFAVRPEGSVSTLKIQRTERGDSAVYLCASSILAGGPENEQFFGPGTRLTVL.

The rearrangement joins TRBV2 to TRBJ2-3; weak D call: TRBD2 (6 bases). CDR1 and CDR2 (germline): SNHLY, FYNNEI. V lost 3 bases and J 8 bases, leaving 15 bases between the germline ends. The CDR3 contains 14 residues. For the CDR3, the DNA is TGTGCCAGCAGTGATCTGGGGGGAAGTGGTACGCAGTATTTT. Its translation: CASSDLGGSGTQYF. Full variable domain (rest looked up from reference TRBV2 and TRBJ2-3): EPEVTQTPSHQVTQMGQEVILRCVPISNHLYFYWYRQILGQKVEFLVSFYNNEISEKSEIFDDQFSVERPDGSNFTLKIRSTKLEDSAMYFCASSDLGGSGTQYFGPGTRLTVL.

The chain uses TRBV9 and TRBJ2-3, with D possibly matching TRBD2 (6 bases). The CDR3 extends over 15 amino acids. Germline lookup yields CDR1 SGDLS and CDR2 YYNGEE. V was trimmed by 5 bases and J by 5 bases, leaving 18 bases between them. The CDR3 coding sequence is TGTGCCAGCAGGGCAGGGAGTGCGGGAAGAGATACGCAGTATTTT. Translating it yields CASRAGSAGRDTQYF.

The table lists this clone with a count of one. The CDR3 reads CASSLIGVAGTYEQFF. Written as DNA, the CDR3 is TGTGCCAGCAGCTTAATTGGAGTAGCGGGAACGTATGAGCAGTTCTTC. The chain has TRBV7-3 and TRBJ2-1; 8 bases fit TRBD2. From germline, CDR1 is SGHTA and CDR2 FQGTGA. The V gene end was trimmed by 1 base and the J gene end by 8 bases; junction bases not matched to a gene: 10. This CDR3 has 16 residues.

This clone was detected once. V gene TRBV28 combines with J gene TRBJ1-3; weak D call: TRBD1 (5 bases). Germline V gene data show CDR1 as MDHEN and CDR2 as SYDVKM. The V end was cut by 1 base, the J end by 0 bases, with 10 bases between. CDR3 length: 16 residues. The CDR3 here is CASSLYGQGSGNTIYF. The CDR3 coding sequence is TGTGCCAGCAGTTTATATGGCCAGGGCTCTGGAAACACCATATATTTT.